Listed here are 14 T cell receptor beta chains from one sample, sequenced in a study of cytomegalovirus exposure and HLA in healthy donors. PCR involved 60 Vbeta and 13 Jbeta primers. Here immunoSEQ multiplex PCR was the method, and the copy in TCRdb shows in-frame clones only, minus some. This sample has roughly 230,000 clones, with 85% to 95% found just once. The source material was PBMCs. The source of these receptors is a girl aged 2 to 9 in good health and CMV-seronegative.

DNA of the CDR3: TGTGCCAGTAGTATGCCTAATCTCAACAATGAGCAGTTCTTC. Residues: CASSMPNLNNEQFF. The rearrangement joins TRBV19 to TRBJ2-1; D call uncertain. CDR1 and CDR2 (germline): LNHDA, SQIVND (reference sequence). Deletions cut 3 bases from V and 5 bases from J, with 11 bases between. This CDR3 has 14 residues.

The J gene is TRBJ2-1, the V gene TRBV6-1, with a weak D call TRBD2 (6 bases). The germline V gene encodes CDR1 MNHNS and CDR2 SASEGT. V was trimmed by 4 bases and J by 3 bases, leaving 16 bases between them. This CDR3 is 16 amino acids long. CDR3 DNA: TGTGCCAGCAGTGGGCCCGGGGCGGGGATCTACAATGAGCAGTTCTTC. Its protein product is CASSGPGAGIYNEQFF.

The rearrangement joins TRBV18 to TRBJ1-6, with D tentatively TRBD1 (6 bases). Trimming took off 4 bases at V and 7 bases at J, with 11 bases between the two ends. This CDR3 has 14 amino acids. Germline values: CDR1 KGHSH, CDR2 LQKENI. The CDR3 nucleotides read TGTGCCAGCTCACAACAGGGAGGGAATTCACCCCTCCACTTT. Translating it yields CASSQQGGNSPLHF.

The V and J genes are TRBV5-1 and TRBJ2-5, with D hard to call. Germline loops: CDR1 SGHRS, CDR2 YFSETQ. The V end was cut by 8 bases, the J end by 3 bases, with 8 bases between. The CDR3 covers 11 residues. CDR3: CARFEKETQYF. The CDR3 bases are TGCGCCAGGTTTGAGAAAGAGACCCAGTACTTC.

The V call is TRBV19, the J call TRBJ2-3, with 10 bases that match TRBD1. The germline CDR1 and CDR2 sequences are LNHDA and SQIVND (reference sequence). The CDR3 extends over 14 amino acids. V was pared by 7 bases and J by 3 bases, with 4 bases of the junction left unmatched. The CDR3 DNA reads as TGTGCCAGTAAAAGGGGACAGGGGACAGATACGCAGTATTTT. Translated, it gives CASKRGQGTDTQYF.

V usage is TRBV5-1 and J usage is TRBJ2-5; D might be TRBD1 (6 bases). The J call may be incorrect, as the DNA end agrees better with TRBJ2-7. The V gene's germline CDR1 is SGHRS and CDR2 YFSETQ. The CDR3 totals 16 residues. CDR3 sequence reads: CASATDYQTGGYEQYF. The CDR3 DNA follows: TGCGCCAGCGCAACCGACTACCAGACAGGCGGGTACGAGCAGTACTTC.

This rearrangement joins TRBV19 to TRBJ2-7; D remains unclear. Germline V gene sequence: CDR1 LNHDA, CDR2 SQIVND (reference sequence). This CDR3 is 11 amino acids long. V lost 11 bases and J 5 bases, leaving 13 bases between the germline ends. The CDR3 is CAVDLGNEQYF. CDR3 DNA sequence: TGTGCCGTCGATTTGGGCAACGAGCAGTACTTC.

The J gene is TRBJ1-5, the V gene TRBV2; D gene uncertain. Trimming pared 8 bases from V and 9 bases from J, leaving 17 bases between. The CDR3 has 13 amino acids. Germline V CDR1 and CDR2: SNHLY, FYNNEI. In nucleotides, the CDR3 is TGTGCCAGCCCTCCGAGGGCGCTTAGGCCCCAGCATTTT. Translating gives CASPPRALRPQHF. The full variable domain, with the rest looked up from reference TRBV2 and TRBJ1-5, is EPEVTQTPSHQVTQMGQEVILRCVPISNHLYFYWYRQILGQKVEFLVSFYNNEISEKSEIFDDQFSVERPDGSNFTLKIRSTKLEDSAMYFCASPPRALRPQHFGDGTRLSIL.

The gene calls are TRBV5-6 and TRBJ2-1; D not certain. Germline V gene data show CDR1 as SGHDT and CDR2 as YYEEEE. The CDR3 runs to 11 residues. V was trimmed by 4 bases and J by 7 bases, leaving 6 bases between them. CDR3 coding DNA: TGTGCCAGCAGCGCAGGTAATGAGCAGTTCTTC. Translated, it gives CASSAGNEQFF.

CDR3 DNA: TGTGCCAGCAGCTCACCCGGTGGGGGGTACAATGAGCAGTTCTTC. Its protein product is CASSSPGGGYNEQFF. The rearrangement uses TRBV7-9 and TRBJ2-1; maybe TRBD2 (6 bases). The CDR3 loop spans 15 amino acids. V was pared by 4 bases and J by 4 bases, with 14 bases between. Per germline, CDR1 SEHNR and CDR2 FQNEAQ (reference sequence).

The rearrangement joins TRBV10-3 to TRBJ2-7; 9 nucleotides align to TRBD2. This CDR3 has 17 amino acids. Germline V CDR1 and CDR2: ENHRY, SYGVKD. The junction had 12 bases not matched to a gene; V was cut back by 3 bases and J by 3 bases. The CDR3 nucleotides are TGTGCCATCAGTGATGGCGGGAGGGCCGGAACTAACTACGAGCAGTACTTC. Translation: CAISDGGRAGTNYEQYF.

This clone has only a few counts. This rearrangement joins TRBV6-1 to TRBJ2-7; 9 bases fit TRBD2. V shed 1 base and J 5 bases; nucleotides not matched to a gene: 6. CDR3 length: 15 amino acids. Germline lookup yields CDR1 MNHNS and CDR2 SASEGT. The CDR3 is CASSEVGGGADEQYF. The DNA of the CDR3 is TGTGCCAGCAGTGAAGTGGGCGGGGGGGCCGACGAGCAGTACTTC.

Points on this clone: The sample has other DNA sequences that encode this CDR3 too. V is TRBV5-6 and J is TRBJ2-3, with D unclear. Germline values: CDR1 SGHDT, CDR2 YYEEEE. The CDR3 length is 12 residues. V lost 5 bases, J lost 4 bases, and 8 bases lay in between. CDR3 nucleotide sequence: TGTGCCAGCAGTCCCGGGTCAGATACGCAGTATTTT. It codes for CASSPGSDTQYF.

The V gene is TRBV7-9, the J gene TRBJ2-3; 8 bases fit TRBD1. Germline lookup yields CDR1 SEHNR and CDR2 FQNEAQ (reference sequence). The CDR3 contains 15 residues. V was pared by 6 bases and J by 1 base, with 6 bases of the junction left unmatched. The CDR3 loop reads CASRGTGQGTDTQYF. CDR3 nucleotide sequence: TGTGCCAGCAGAGGGACGGGACAGGGCACAGATACGCAGTATTTT.